The 16 T cell receptor beta chains below were found in one sample sequenced in a study of blood T cell repertoires in COVID-19. Sequencing was performed with immunoSEQ multiplex PCR; in TCRdb, only in-frame clones are kept and a portion is missing. The sample yields around 260,000 clones, about 88% seen once. Sequencing was done on a sample of peripheral blood. The source is a young man with active or convalescent COVID-19.

CDR3 residues: CASSYSRAKRSNEQFF. DNA for the CDR3: TGTGCCAGCAGTTACAGCCGAGCCAAGAGGTCCAATGAGCAGTTCTTC. The chain carries TRBV6-5 and TRBJ2-1; D gene unclear. Germline lookup yields CDR1 MNHEY and CDR2 SVGAGI. V shed 2 bases and J shed 6 bases, with 17 bases lying between them. This CDR3 comprises 16 residues.

V and J are TRBV5-4 and TRBJ2-5, with a tentative D call TRBD1 (6 bases). This CDR3 is 14 amino acids long. Looked up from germline, CDR1 is SGHNT and CDR2 is YYREEE (reference sequence). Trimming removed 4 bases from V and 4 bases from J, with 14 bases in between. Here the CDR3 DNA reads TGTGCCAGCAGCCGGGACATTAGGTTAGAGACCCAGTACTTC. Translating it yields CASSRDIRLETQYF. The entire variable domain, with the rest obtained from reference TRBV5-4 and TRBJ2-5, is as follows: ETGVTQSPTHLIKTRGQQVTLRCSSQSGHNTVSWYQQALGQGPQFIFQYYREEENGRGNFPPRFSGLQFPNYSSELNVNALELDDSALYLCASSRDIRLETQYFGPGTRLLVL.

The rearrangement joins TRBV6-5 to TRBJ2-2; 9 positions match TRBD2. The CDR3 covers 15 residues. Trimming at V came to 0 bases and at J to 6 bases, leaving 2 bases not matched to a gene. Germline V gene sequence: CDR1 MNHEY, CDR2 SVGAGI. CDR3 DNA sequence: TGTGCCAGCAGTTACTCTGGCGGGGGGGCCGGGGAGCTGTTTTTT. It encodes CASSYSGGGAGELFF.

This clone was seen once. This chain connects TRBV2 to TRBJ2-5, with 7 bases lining up with TRBD2. This CDR3 is built from 13 residues. From germline, CDR1 is SNHLY and CDR2 FYNNEI. Trimming took 7 bases from V and 0 from J; bases not matched to a gene: 2. The CDR3, as DNA: TGTGCCAGCAAAAGCGGGAACCAAGAGACCCAGTACTTC. This translates into CASKSGNQETQYF.

Here the CDR3 DNA reads TGTGCCACCAGTAGAGCGGATTACTACGAGCAGTACTTC. This codes for CATSRADYYEQYF. The chain carries TRBV24-1 and TRBJ2-7; D possibly corresponds to TRBD2 (5 bases). Germline V gene sequence: CDR1 KGHDR, CDR2 SFDVKD. V lost 6 bases and J lost 3, with 11 bases in between. This CDR3 comprises 13 residues.

The rearrangement joins TRBV7-9 to TRBJ1-1; D unclear. This CDR3 has 18 amino acids. CDR1 is SEHNR, CDR2 FQNEAQ, per germline (reference sequence). V lost 0 bases to trimming and J lost 6 bases, with 23 bases between them. CDR3 sequence (DNA): TGTGCCAGCAGCTTAGCGCCCTCTTCCGGGGTGATCTACTCTGAAGCTTTCTTT. It translates to CASSLAPSSGVIYSEAFF.

The chain employs TRBV7-9 and TRBJ1-2; D unclear. CDR1 is SEHNR, CDR2 FQNEAQ, per germline (reference sequence). The V gene lost 3 bases and the J gene lost 3 bases, with 11 bases spanning the gap. The CDR3 sequence is 14 residues long. CDR3 sequence: CASSFERLDYGYTF. CDR3 coding DNA: TGTGCCAGCAGCTTCGAACGACTGGACTATGGCTACACCTTC.

The chain joins TRBV2 to TRBJ2-1; D remains unclear. Germline CDR1 and CDR2: SNHLY and FYNNEI. Trimming cost V 7 bases and J 2 bases, with 12 bases left between them. The length of the CDR3 is 14 residues. CDR3 nucleotide sequence: TGTGCCAGCAAGTGGAGTGGCGCCTACAATGAGCAGTTCTTC. Its protein product is CASKWSGAYNEQFF. Filled out from reference TRBV2 and TRBJ2-1, the complete variable domain reads EPEVTQTPSHQVTQMGQEVILRCVPISNHLYFYWYRQILGQKVEFLVSFYNNEISEKSEIFDDQFSVERPDGSNFTLKIRSTKLEDSAMYFCASKWSGAYNEQFFGPGTRLTVL.

The V call is TRBV10-3, the J call TRBJ2-7; 11 bases map to TRBD2. Germline values: CDR1 ENHRY, CDR2 SYGVKD. The V and J ends lost 7 bases and 1 base, in that order; junction bases with no gene match: 9. CDR3 size: 16 residues. The DNA of the CDR3 is TGTGCCATCAAAGGTAGCGGGAGGGCCTGGTCCTACGAGCAGTACTTC. It is translated as CAIKGSGRAWSYEQYF.

In this sample, this clone turned up once. The chain uses TRBV7-3 and TRBJ1-2; D is possibly TRBD1 (5 bases). Germline-derived CDR1 and CDR2 are SGHTA and FQGTGA. This CDR3 region has 17 residues. The ends were cut back, 3 bases at V and 4 bases at J, with 21 bases in the middle. The CDR3 nucleotides read TGTGCCAGCAGCTTCCCGCACAGGACCTTTACCTTCTATGGCTACACCTTC. This translates into CASSFPHRTFTFYGYTF.

The chain employs TRBV6-5 and TRBJ2-3, with D perhaps TRBD2 (6 bases). The V end lost 10 bases, the J end lost 10 bases, and 18 bases lay between the germline ends. Per germline, CDR1 MNHEY and CDR2 SVGAGI. The CDR3 runs to 12 residues. The CDR3 nucleotides are TGTGCCACGCAGTGGGGGAGGAGCGCGCAGTATTTT. It yields the protein CATQWGRSAQYF.

This chain joins TRBV30 and TRBJ2-4, with 7 bases lining up with TRBD1. CDR3 size: 13 residues. V lost 2 bases and J lost 8; bases outside the gene matches: 6. The germline V gene encodes CDR1 GTSNPN and CDR2 SVGIG (reference sequence). This chain's CDR3 is CAWSPGQVYIQYF. The CDR3 region has the DNA TGTGCCTGGAGTCCTGGACAGGTCTACATTCAGTACTTC.

The rearrangement joins TRBV7-9 to TRBJ2-3, with D possibly being TRBD2 (6 bases). From germline, CDR1 is SEHNR and CDR2 FQNEAQ (reference sequence). The CDR3 is 17 amino acids. The V end lost 4 bases, the J end lost 2 bases, and 19 bases lay between the germline ends. The chain's CDR3 is CASSSRPDSGYTDTQYF. For the CDR3, the DNA is TGTGCCAGCAGCTCGAGGCCAGATAGCGGATACACAGATACGCAGTATTTT.

The V gene is TRBV7-6, the J gene TRBJ2-5, with a possible D match to TRBD2 (6 bases). V lost 5 bases, J lost 1 base, and 23 bases lay in between. The CDR3 totals 18 residues. Germline CDR1 is SGHVS and CDR2 is FNYEAQ. The DNA of the CDR3 is TGTGCCAGCAGCCCCCTCCCCTCCCGGCGGGGTTTCCAAGAGACCCAGTACTTC. Its translation: CASSPLPSRRGFQETQYF.

The V call is TRBV7-9, the J call TRBJ1-1, with no clear D. CDR1 is SEHNR, CDR2 FQNEAQ, per germline (reference sequence). CDR3 length equals 13 residues. V lost 3 bases to trimming and J lost 4 bases, with 9 bases between them. CDR3 sequence: CASSFTEGTEAFF. The CDR3 nucleotides are TGTGCCAGCAGCTTCACCGAGGGCACTGAAGCTTTCTTT.

The rearrangement joins TRBV19 to TRBJ1-2, with 7 bases identical to TRBD1. This CDR3 spans 17 amino acids. Per germline, CDR1 LNHDA and CDR2 SQIVND (reference sequence). The V gene end was trimmed by 3 bases and the J gene end by 4 bases; junction bases not matched to a gene: 14. For the CDR3, the DNA is TGTGCCAGTAGTATTATCACCCCCGACAGGGCGAGCTATGGCTACACCTTC. It specifies CASSIITPDRASYGYTF.